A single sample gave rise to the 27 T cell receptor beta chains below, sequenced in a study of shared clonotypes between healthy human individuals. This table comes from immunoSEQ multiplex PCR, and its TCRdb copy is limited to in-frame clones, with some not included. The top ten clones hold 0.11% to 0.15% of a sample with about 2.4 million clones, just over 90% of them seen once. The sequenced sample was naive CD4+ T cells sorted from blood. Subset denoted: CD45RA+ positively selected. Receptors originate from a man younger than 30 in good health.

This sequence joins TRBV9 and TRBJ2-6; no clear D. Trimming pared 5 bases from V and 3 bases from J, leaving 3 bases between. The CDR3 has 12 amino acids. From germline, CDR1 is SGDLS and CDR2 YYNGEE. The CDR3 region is CASRNGANVLTF. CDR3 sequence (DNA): TGTGCCAGCAGGAATGGGGCCAACGTCCTGACTTTC. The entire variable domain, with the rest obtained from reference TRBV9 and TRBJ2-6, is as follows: DSGVTQTPKHLITATGQRVTLRCSPRSGDLSVYWYQQSLDQGLQFLIQYYNGEERAKGNILERFSAQQFPDLHSELNLSSLELGDSALYFCASRNGANVLTFGAGSRLTVL.

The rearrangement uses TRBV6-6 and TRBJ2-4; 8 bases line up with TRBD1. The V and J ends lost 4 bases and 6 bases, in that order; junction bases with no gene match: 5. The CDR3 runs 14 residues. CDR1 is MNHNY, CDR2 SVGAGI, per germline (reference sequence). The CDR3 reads CASSSRTGRNIQYF. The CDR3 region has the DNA TGTGCCAGCAGTTCCCGGACAGGGAGAAACATTCAGTACTTC.

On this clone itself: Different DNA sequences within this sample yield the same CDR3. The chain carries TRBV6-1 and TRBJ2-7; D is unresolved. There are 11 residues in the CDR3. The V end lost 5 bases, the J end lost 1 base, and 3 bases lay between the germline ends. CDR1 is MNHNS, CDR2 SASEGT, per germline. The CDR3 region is CASSPSYEQYF. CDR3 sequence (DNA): TGTGCCAGCAGTCCATCCTACGAGCAGTACTTC.

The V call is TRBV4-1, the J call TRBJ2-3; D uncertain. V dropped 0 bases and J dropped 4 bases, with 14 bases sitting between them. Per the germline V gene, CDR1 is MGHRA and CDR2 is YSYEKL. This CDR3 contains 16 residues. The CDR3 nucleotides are TGCGCCAGCAGCCAAGAAGCAGTTCTCGGACCAGATACGCAGTATTTT. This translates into CASSQEAVLGPDTQYF.

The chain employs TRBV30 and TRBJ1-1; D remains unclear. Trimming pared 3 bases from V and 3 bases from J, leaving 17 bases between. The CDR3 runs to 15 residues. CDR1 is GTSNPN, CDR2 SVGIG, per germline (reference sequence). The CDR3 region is CAWRTRTRLYTEAFF. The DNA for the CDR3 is TGTGCCTGGAGGACTCGAACGCGTTTGTACACTGAAGCTTTCTTT. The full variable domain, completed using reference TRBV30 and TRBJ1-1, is SQTIHQWPATLVQPVGSPLSLECTVEGTSNPNLYWYRQAAGRGLQLLFYSVGIGQISSEVPQNLSASRPQDRQFILSSKKLLLSDSGFYLCAWRTRTRLYTEAFFGQGTRLTVV.

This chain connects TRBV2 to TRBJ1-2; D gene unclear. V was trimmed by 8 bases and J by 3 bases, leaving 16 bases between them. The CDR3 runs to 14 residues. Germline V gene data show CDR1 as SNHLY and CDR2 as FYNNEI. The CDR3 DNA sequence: TGTGCCAGCCCCTCTGATCGGAGGCACTATGGCTACACCTTC. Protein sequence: CASPSDRRHYGYTF.

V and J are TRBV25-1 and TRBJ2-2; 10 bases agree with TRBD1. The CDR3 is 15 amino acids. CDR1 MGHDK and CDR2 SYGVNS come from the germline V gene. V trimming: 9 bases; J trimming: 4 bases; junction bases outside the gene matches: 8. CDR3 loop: CASSTGGAGTGELFF. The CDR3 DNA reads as TGTGCCAGTTCGACAGGGGGCGCTGGCACCGGGGAGCTGTTTTTT.

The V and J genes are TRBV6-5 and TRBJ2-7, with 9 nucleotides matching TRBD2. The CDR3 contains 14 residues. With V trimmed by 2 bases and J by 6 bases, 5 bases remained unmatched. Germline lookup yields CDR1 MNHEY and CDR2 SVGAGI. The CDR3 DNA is TGTGCCAGCAGTTACAGGCGGGAGGGCCTCGAGCAGTACTTC. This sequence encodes CASSYRREGLEQYF.

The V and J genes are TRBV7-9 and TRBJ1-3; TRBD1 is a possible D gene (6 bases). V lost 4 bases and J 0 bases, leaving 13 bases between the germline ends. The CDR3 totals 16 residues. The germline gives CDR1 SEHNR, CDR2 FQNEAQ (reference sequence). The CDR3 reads CASSSGGGYSGNTIYF. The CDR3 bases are TGTGCCAGCAGCTCCGGAGGGGGATACTCTGGAAACACCATATATTTT.

CDR3 nucleotides: TGTGCCTGGAGTGTACGGCTTAATCGTAGGTACTTC. Encoded protein: CAWSVRLNRRYF. The J gene is TRBJ2-5, the V gene TRBV30; D not certain. This CDR3 comprises 12 residues. Germline assignment: CDR1 GTSNPN and CDR2 SVGIG (reference sequence). Trimming took off 0 bases at V and 13 bases at J, with 15 bases between the two ends. The full variable domain, in which reference TRBV30 and TRBJ2-5 provide the parts outside the CDR3, is SQTIHQWPATLVQPVGSPLSLECTVEGTSNPNLYWYRQAAGRGLQLLFYSVGIGQISSEVPQNLSASRPQDRQFILSSKKLLLSDSGFYLCAWSVRLNRRYFGPGTRLLVL.

Here the CDR3 reads CASSEQGHAGGYQETQYF. In DNA form, the CDR3 reads TGCGCCAGCAGTGAACAGGGCCATGCGGGAGGGTACCAAGAGACCCAGTACTTC. V and J are TRBV10-2 and TRBJ2-5; 9 nucleotides line up with TRBD2. The CDR3 consists of 18 residues. Losses at the gene ends were 3 bases for V and 0 bases for J; bases not matched to a gene: 11. Germline V gene lookup returns CDR1 WSHSY and CDR2 SAAADI.

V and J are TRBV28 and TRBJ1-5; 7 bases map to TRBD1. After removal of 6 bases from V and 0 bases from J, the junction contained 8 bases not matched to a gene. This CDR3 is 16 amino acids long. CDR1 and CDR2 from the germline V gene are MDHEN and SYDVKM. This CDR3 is CASRGQNRYSNQPQHF. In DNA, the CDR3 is TGTGCCAGCAGGGGACAGAACCGCTATAGCAATCAGCCCCAGCATTTT.

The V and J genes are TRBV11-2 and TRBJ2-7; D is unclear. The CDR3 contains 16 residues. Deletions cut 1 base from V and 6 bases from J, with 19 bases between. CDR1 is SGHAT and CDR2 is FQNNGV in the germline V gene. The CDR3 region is CASSLGSWADRGEQYF. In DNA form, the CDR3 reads TGTGCCAGCAGCTTAGGGTCATGGGCGGATCGAGGCGAGCAGTACTTC.

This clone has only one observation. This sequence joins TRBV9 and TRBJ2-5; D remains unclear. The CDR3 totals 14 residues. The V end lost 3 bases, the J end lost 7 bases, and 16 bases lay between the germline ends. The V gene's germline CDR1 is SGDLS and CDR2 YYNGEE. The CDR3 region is CASSAGPTTGTQYF. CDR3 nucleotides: TGTGCCAGCAGCGCAGGCCCAACCACTGGGACCCAGTACTTC.

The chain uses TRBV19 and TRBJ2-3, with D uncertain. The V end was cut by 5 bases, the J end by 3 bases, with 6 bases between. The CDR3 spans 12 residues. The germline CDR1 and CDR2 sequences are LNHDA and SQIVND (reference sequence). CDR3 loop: CASSQTTDTQYF. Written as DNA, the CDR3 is TGTGCCAGTAGTCAGACTACAGATACGCAGTATTTT. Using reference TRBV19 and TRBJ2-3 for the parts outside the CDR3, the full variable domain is DGGITQSPKYLFRKEGQNVTLSCEQNLNHDAMYWYRQDPGQGLRLIYYSQIVNDFQKGDIAEGYSVSREKKESFPLTVTSAQKNPTAFYLCASSQTTDTQYFGPGTRLTVL.

The CDR3 protein is CASSRTHNEKLFF. As DNA, the CDR3 is TGTGCCAGCAGTCGAACCCATAATGAAAAACTGTTTTTT. This rearrangement joins TRBV6-6 to TRBJ1-4; D gene uncertain. The germline V gene has CDR1 MNHNY and CDR2 SVGAGI (reference sequence). V dropped 5 bases and J dropped 4 bases, with 8 bases sitting between them. The CDR3 loop spans 13 amino acids.

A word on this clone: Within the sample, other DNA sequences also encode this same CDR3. The CDR3 is CASSLAGTANTGELFF. CDR3 coding DNA: TGTGCCAGCAGCTTAGCCGGGACTGCGAACACCGGGGAGCTGTTTTTT. The chain carries TRBV7-2 and TRBJ2-2, with a possible D match to TRBD2 (6 bases). Looked up from germline, CDR1 is SGHTA and CDR2 is FQGNSA. Trimming shortened V by 0 bases and J by 0 bases, and 8 bases separated the two germline ends. The CDR3 sequence is 16 residues long.

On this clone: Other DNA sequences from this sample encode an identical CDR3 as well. The DNA of the CDR3 is TGCAGTGCGAGACAGGGAGGAGGCTACACCTTC. This codes for CSARQGGGYTF. The chain recombines TRBV20-1 with TRBJ1-2; TRBD1 aligns across 7 bases. CDR1 is DFQATT and CDR2 is SNEGSKA in the germline V gene (reference sequence). The CDR3 contains 11 residues. V lost 6 bases to trimming and J lost 8 bases; unmatched junction nucleotides: 6.

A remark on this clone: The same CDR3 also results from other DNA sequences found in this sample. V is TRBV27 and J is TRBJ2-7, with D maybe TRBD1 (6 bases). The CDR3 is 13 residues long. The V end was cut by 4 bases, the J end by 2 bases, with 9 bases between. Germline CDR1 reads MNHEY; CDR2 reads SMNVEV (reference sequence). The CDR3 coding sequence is TGTGCCAGCAGTTCACGACAGGCCTACGAGCAGTACTTC. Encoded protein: CASSSRQAYEQYF.

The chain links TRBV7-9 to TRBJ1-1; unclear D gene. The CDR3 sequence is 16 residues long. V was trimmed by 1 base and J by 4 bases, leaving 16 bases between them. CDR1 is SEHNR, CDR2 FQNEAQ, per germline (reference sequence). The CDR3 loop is CASSLEEFWRGTEAFF. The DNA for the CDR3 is TGTGCCAGCAGCTTAGAAGAATTCTGGAGAGGCACTGAAGCTTTCTTT.

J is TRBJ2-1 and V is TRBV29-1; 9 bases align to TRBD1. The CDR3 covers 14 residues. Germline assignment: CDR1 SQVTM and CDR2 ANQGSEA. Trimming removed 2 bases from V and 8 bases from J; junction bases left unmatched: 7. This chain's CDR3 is CSVEHSGTGHEQFF. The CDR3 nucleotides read TGCAGCGTTGAACATTCCGGGACAGGGCATGAGCAGTTCTTC.

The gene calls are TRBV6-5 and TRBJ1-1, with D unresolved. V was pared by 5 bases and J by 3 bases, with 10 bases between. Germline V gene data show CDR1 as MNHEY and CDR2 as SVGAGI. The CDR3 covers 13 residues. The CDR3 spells CASSQGPYTEAFF. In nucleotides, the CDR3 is TGTGCCAGCAGTCAAGGACCTTACACTGAAGCTTTCTTT.

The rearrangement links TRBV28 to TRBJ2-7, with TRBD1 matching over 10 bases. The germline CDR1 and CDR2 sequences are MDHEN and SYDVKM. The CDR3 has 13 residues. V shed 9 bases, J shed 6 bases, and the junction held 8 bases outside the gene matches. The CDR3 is CASYRDRGREQYF. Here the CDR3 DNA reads TGTGCCAGTTACCGGGACAGGGGTCGCGAGCAGTACTTC.

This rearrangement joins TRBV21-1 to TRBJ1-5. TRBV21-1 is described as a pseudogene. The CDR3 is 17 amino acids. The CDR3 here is CASSKKRETRGHQPQHF. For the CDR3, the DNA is TGTGCCAGCAGCAAAAAAAGGGAGACAAGGGGACATCAGCCCCAGCATTTT.

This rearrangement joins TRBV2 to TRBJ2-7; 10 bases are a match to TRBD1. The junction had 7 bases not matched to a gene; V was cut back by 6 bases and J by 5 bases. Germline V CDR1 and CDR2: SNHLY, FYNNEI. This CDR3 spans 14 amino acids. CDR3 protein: CASRPDRGRNEQYF. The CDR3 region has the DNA TGTGCCAGCAGACCCGACAGGGGGCGCAACGAGCAGTACTTC.

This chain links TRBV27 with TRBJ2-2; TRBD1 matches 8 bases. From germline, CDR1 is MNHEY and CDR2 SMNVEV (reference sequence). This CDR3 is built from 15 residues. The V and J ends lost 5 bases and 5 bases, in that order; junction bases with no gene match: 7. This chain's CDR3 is CASSGTGQVTGELFF. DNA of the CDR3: TGTGCCAGCAGTGGTACGGGACAGGTGACCGGGGAGCTGTTTTTT.

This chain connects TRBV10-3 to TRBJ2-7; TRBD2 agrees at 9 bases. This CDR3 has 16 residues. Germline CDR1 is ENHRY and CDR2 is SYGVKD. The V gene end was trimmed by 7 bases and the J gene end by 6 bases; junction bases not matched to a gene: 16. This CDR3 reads CAITLSAVAGESEQYF. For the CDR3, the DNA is TGTGCCATCACTCTCTCCGCGGTAGCGGGAGAATCCGAGCAGTACTTC.